This T cell receptor beta chain was recorded in a study of T cell repertoires in cytomegalovirus infection. One entry per CDR3 protein, called by TCRdb with MiXCR from the reads. In the table there are about 830,000 distinct CDR3 sequences, about 30% of which are singletons. Study-wide results and caveats: HLA-C-restricted CMV-specific TCR beta clonotypes were dominant in the ex vivo response.

With regard to this clonotype: What it binds is not known.

This clonotype was sampled from a human donor in good health (CMV status not recorded). Some clones in this sample may be carry-over from other donors' samples. The specimen was cultured CD8+ T cells from PBMCs, collected from culture after CMV antigen stimulation.

CDR3 protein: CASSPPSGGAGGELFF. The CDR3 coding sequence is TGTGCCAGCAGCCCACCTAGCGGGGGGGCCGGCGGGGAGCTGTTTTTT. The genes are TRBV9 and TRBJ2-2; 12 bases map to TRBD2. The length of the CDR3 is 16 residues. V was clipped by 4 bases and J by 7 bases; unmatched bases: 8. Germline-derived CDR1 and CDR2 are SGDLS and YYNGEE.